This TCR beta chain was documented in a study of shared clonotypes between healthy human individuals. A word on this clone: Antigen specificity is unknown.

Data came from immunoSEQ multiplex PCR; TCRdb stores just in-frame clones and leaves some out. Found here are roughly 1.5 million clones, approximately 98% of them singletons; the top ten hold roughly 0.45%. Overall study findings and caveats: The small donor group covered limited genetic and exposure diversity.

Sequencing was carried out using naive CD4+ T cells sorted from blood. Subset described: CD45RA+ positively selected. The origin of this receptor is a man aged 25 to 40 in good health.

The CDR3 DNA reads TGCGCCAGCAGCCAAGAGGAGTTAGACTCACAAGAGACCCAGTACTTC. This encodes CASSQEELDSQETQYF. The chain recombines TRBV4-1 with TRBJ2-5; D uncertain. This CDR3 is 16 amino acids long. V was pared by 0 bases and J by 2 bases, with 13 bases between. CDR1 is MGHRA and CDR2 is YSYEKL in the germline V gene.